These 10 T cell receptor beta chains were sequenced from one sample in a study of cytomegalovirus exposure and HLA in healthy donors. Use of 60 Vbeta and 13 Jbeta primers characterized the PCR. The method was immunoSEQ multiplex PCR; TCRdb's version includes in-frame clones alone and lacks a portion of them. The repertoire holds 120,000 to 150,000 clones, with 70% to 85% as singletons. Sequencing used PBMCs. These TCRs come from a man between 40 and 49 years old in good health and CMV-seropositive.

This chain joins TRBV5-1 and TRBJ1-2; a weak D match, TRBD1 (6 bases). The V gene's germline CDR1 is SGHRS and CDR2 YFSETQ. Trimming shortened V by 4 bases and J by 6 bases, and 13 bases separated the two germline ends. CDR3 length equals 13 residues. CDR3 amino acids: CASSTGGADGYTF. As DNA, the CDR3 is TGCGCCAGCAGCACCGGGGGGGCTGATGGCTACACCTTC. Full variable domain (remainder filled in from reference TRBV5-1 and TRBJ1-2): KAGVTQTPRYLIKTRGQQVTLSCSPISGHRSVSWYQQTPGQGLQFLFEYFSETQRNKGNFPGRFSGRQFSNSRSEMNVSTLELGDSALYLCASSTGGADGYTFGSGTRLTVV.

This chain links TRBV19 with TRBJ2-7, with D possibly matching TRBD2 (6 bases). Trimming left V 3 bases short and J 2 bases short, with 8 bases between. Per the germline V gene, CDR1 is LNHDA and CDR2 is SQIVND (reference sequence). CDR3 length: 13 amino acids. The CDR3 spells CASSIWGAYEQYF. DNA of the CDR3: TGTGCCAGTAGTATTTGGGGGGCCTACGAGCAGTACTTC.

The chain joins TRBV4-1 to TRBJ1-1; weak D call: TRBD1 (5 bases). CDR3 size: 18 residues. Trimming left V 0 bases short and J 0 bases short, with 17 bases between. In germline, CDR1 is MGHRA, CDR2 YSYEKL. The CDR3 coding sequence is TGCGCCAGCAGCCAAGATATGGCCAGGGCGAGCGTGAACACTGAAGCTTTCTTT. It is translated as CASSQDMARASVNTEAFF.

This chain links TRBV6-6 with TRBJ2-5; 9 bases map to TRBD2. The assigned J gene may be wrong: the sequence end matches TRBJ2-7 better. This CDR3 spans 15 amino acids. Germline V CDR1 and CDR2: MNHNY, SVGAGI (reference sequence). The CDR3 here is CASTVDAGGPHEQYF. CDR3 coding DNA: TGTGCCAGCACCGTCGACGCGGGAGGGCCCCACGAGCAGTACTTC.

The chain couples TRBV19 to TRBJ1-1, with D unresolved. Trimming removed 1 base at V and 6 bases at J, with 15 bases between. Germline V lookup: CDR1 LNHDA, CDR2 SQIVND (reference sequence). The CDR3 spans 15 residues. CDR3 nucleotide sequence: TGTGCCAGTAGTATAGGAGCCAGGCCACTGGCTGAAGCTTTCTTT. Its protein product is CASSIGARPLAEAFF. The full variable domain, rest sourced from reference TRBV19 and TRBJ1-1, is DGGITQSPKYLFRKEGQNVTLSCEQNLNHDAMYWYRQDPGQGLRLIYYSQIVNDFQKGDIAEGYSVSREKKESFPLTVTSAQKNPTAFYLCASSIGARPLAEAFFGQGTRLTVV.

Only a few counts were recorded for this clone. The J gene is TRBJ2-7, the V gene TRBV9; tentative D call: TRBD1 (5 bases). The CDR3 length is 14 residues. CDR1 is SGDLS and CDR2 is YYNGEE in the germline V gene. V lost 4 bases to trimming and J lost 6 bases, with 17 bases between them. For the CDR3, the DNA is TGTGCCAGCAGCCCCTTGACAGCCGAAGGCGAGCAGTACTTC. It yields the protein CASSPLTAEGEQYF.

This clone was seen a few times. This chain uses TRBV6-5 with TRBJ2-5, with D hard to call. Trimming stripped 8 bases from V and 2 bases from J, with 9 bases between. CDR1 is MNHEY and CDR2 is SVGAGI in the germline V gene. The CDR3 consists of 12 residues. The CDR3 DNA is TGTGCCAGCGGGCCCACACAAGAGACCCAGTACTTC. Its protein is CASGPTQETQYF.

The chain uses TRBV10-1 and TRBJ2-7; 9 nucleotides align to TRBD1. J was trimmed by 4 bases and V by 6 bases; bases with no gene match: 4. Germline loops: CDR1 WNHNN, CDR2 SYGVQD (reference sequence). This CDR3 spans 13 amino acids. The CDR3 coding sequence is TGCGCCAGCAGCTCCGGGACAGGGTACGAGCAGTACTTC. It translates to CASSSGTGYEQYF.

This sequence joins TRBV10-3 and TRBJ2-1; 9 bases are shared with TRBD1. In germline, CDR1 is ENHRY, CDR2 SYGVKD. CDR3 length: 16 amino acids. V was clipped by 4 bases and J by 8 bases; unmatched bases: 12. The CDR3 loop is CAISGTGEIQSYEQFF. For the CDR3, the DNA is TGTGCCATCAGTGGGACAGGGGAGATCCAGAGCTATGAGCAGTTCTTC.

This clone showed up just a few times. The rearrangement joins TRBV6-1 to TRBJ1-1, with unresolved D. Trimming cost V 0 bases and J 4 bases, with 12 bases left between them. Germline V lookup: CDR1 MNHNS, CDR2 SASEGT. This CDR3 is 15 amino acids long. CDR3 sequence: CASSEAPAGSTEAFF. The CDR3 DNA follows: TGTGCCAGCAGTGAAGCCCCCGCTGGGAGCACTGAAGCTTTCTTT.